The following is a T cell receptor (beta chain) sequence with its context. Repertoires were generated with immunoSEQ multiplex PCR, while TCRdb's copy carries only in-frame clones and drops some. The data hold tens of thousands of clones, with approximately 91% observed a single time. The data derive from a study of T cell changes during pregnancy in multiple sclerosis. The sample in question was peripheral blood, obtained in the second trimester of pregnancy. This sequence was found in a female donor with multiple sclerosis, enrolled in a pregnancy study.

The chain's CDR3 is CASSRDREFYNSPLHF. The CDR3, as DNA: TGTGCCAGTAGCCGGGACAGGGAATTCTATAATTCACCCCTCCACTTT. The rearrangement joins TRBV19 to TRBJ1-6; TRBD1 agrees at 9 bases. V trimming: 6 bases; J trimming: 3 bases; junction bases outside the gene matches: 6. Germline loops: CDR1 LNHDA, CDR2 SQIVND (reference sequence). CDR3 length equals 16 residues. Full variable domain (rest looked up from reference TRBV19 and TRBJ1-6): DGGITQSPKYLFRKEGQNVTLSCEQNLNHDAMYWYRQDPGQGLRLIYYSQIVNDFQKGDIAEGYSVSREKKESFPLTVTSAQKNPTAFYLCASSRDREFYNSPLHFGNGTRLTVT.